A selection of T cell receptor beta chains follows, all from one sample in a study of spatial heterogeneity in lung cancer. TCRdb called the 5' RACE reads again in MiXCR, with one record for every CDR3 protein. The sample has 85,000 to 100,000 distinct CDR3 sequences, around 19% seen once. Here the sequenced sample was PBMCs, taken at follow-up. The receptors here all came from a male donor with early-stage non-small cell lung cancer. The CDR3 runs from the conserved cysteine through the conserved F or W. A D gene is named only where the DNA matches it firmly. Not all rows give a size; the values are once, few, many and, for expanded clones, a class.

cdr3_aa cdr3_nt j_call cdr3_length d_call v_call clone_size
CASSQGFRGRTEAFF TGTGCCAGCAGCCAAGGGTTCAGGGGACGAACTGAAGCTTTCTTT TRBJ1-1 15 . TRBV3-1 .
CASSPRQGNSNQPQHF TGTGCCAGTAGTCCCCGACAGGGCAATAGCAATCAGCCCCAGCATTTT TRBJ1-5 16 TRBD1 TRBV19 many
CASSLRTSATDTQYF TGTGCCAGCAGTTTACGGACTAGCGCAACAGATACGCAGTATTTT TRBJ2-3 15 TRBD2 TRBV12-3/TRBV12-4 few
CASRDRGLQETQYF TGTGCCAGCAGGGACAGGGGATTACAAGAGACCCAGTACTTC TRBJ2-5 14 TRBD1 TRBV27 .
CAWSPTSGRGNEQFF TGTGCCTGGAGTCCGACTAGCGGGAGGGGTAATGAGCAGTTCTTC TRBJ2-1 15 TRBD2 TRBV30 few
CASSDRGHTYNSPLHF TGTGCCAGCAGTGACAGGGGGCATACCTATAATTCACCCCTCCACTTT TRBJ1-6 16 TRBD1 TRBV2 .
CASSLVGGTTEAFF TGTGCCAGCAGCTTAGTAGGGGGGACCACTGAAGCTTTCTTT TRBJ1-1 14 . TRBV11-2 .
CASKGDSEATEAFF TGTGCCAGCAAGGGGGACTCGGAGGCCACTGAAGCTTTCTTT TRBJ1-1 14 . TRBV12-3/TRBV12-4 many
CASSGPAAYGYTF TGTGCCAGCAGTGGTCCAGCAGCCTATGGCTACACCTTC TRBJ1-2 13 . TRBV25-1 .
CASRLQGAVTEAFF TGTGCCAGCAGGCTCCAGGGGGCGGTCACTGAAGCTTTCTTT TRBJ1-1 14 TRBD1 TRBV6-2/TRBV6-3 .
CASSLGGAGDTQYF TGCGCCAGCAGCTTAGGGGGCGCAGGAGATACGCAGTATTTT TRBJ2-3 14 TRBD1 TRBV5-1 few
CASSSTGSGEKLFF TGTGCCAGCAGTTCTACTGGATCAGGAGAAAAACTGTTTTTT TRBJ1-4 14 . TRBV7-9 .
CASSPGTAFIQETQYF TGTGCCAGCAGTCCCGGGACAGCATTCATCCAAGAGACCCAGTACTTC TRBJ2-5 16 TRBD1 TRBV27 few
CATSGELDTQYF TGTGCCACCAGTGGGGAGCTGGATACGCAGTATTTT TRBJ2-3 12 . TRBV24-1 .
CASSRPLTGGTKNTEAFF TGTGCCAGCAGCCGACCCTTGACAGGGGGAACAAAGAACACTGAAGCTTTCTTT TRBJ1-1 18 TRBD1 TRBV6-6 .
CASSLADPGAGALEQFF TGTGCCAGCAGCTTAGCCGATCCCGGAGCGGGAGCCCTTGAGCAGTTCTTC TRBJ2-1 17 TRBD2 TRBV7-8 .
CASSSREAVYQPQHF TGTGCCAGCAGCTCCAGGGAGGCAGTTTATCAGCCCCAGCATTTT TRBJ1-5 15 . TRBV7-8 many
CASSPGNRLGTGELFF TGTGCCAGCTCACCGGGCAACCGGCTGGGGACCGGGGAGCTGTTTTTT TRBJ2-2 16 . TRBV18 .
CASSPPGVYEQYF TGTGCCAGCAGCCCCCCCGGCGTCTACGAGCAGTACTTC TRBJ2-7 13 . TRBV11-2 few
CASSPRTGAKASYEQYF TGTGCCAGCAGCCCCCGTACCGGGGCTAAGGCATCCTACGAGCAGTACTTC TRBJ2-7 17 . TRBV5-6 few
CASSVEGYEQFF TGTGCCAGCAGCGTAGAGGGTTATGAGCAGTTCTTC TRBJ2-1 12 . TRBV9 few
CSARSGPSYEQYF TGCAGTGCTAGAAGCGGCCCGTCCTACGAGCAGTACTTC TRBJ2-7 13 . TRBV20-1 .
CASSPRALSTDTQYF TGTGCCAGCAGCCCGCGCGCTTTAAGCACAGATACGCAGTATTTT TRBJ2-3 15 . TRBV5-5 many
CASSPGTDYYNEQFF TGTGCCAGCTCACCCGGGACAGATTACTACAATGAGCAGTTCTTC TRBJ2-1 15 TRBD1 TRBV18 few
CSGGGQWGYTF TGCAGCGGGGGCGGGCAGTGGGGCTACACCTTC TRBJ1-2 11 . TRBV29-1 few
CASSLGGSGRTDTQYF TGTGCCAGCAGCTTAGGGGGTAGCGGGAGGACAGATACGCAGTATTTT TRBJ2-3 16 TRBD2 TRBV7-2 .
CAVDVEGGQNIQYF TGTGCCGTCGATGTGGAGGGAGGCCAAAACATTCAGTACTTC TRBJ2-4 14 . TRBV2 many
CASSVRTGKNYGYTF TGTGCCAGCAGCGTACGGACAGGGAAGAACTATGGCTACACCTTC TRBJ1-2 15 TRBD1 TRBV7-8 many
CSASSGTGINQPQHF TGCAGTGCTAGCTCCGGGACAGGGATCAATCAGCCCCAGCATTTT TRBJ1-5 15 TRBD1 TRBV20-1 few
CASSLVFGLAAYNEQFF TGTGCCAGCAGCTTAGTTTTTGGCCTAGCCGCCTACAATGAGCAGTTCTTC TRBJ2-1 17 . TRBV7-2 few
CSARVQENYGYTF TGCAGTGCTAGAGTACAGGAAAACTATGGCTACACCTTC TRBJ1-2 13 . TRBV20-1 .
CSAETSGGYNEQFF TGCAGTGCTGAGACTAGCGGGGGCTACAATGAGCAGTTCTTC TRBJ2-1 14 TRBD2 TRBV20-1 .
CSGGQETQYF TGCAGTGGAGGGCAAGAGACCCAGTACTTC TRBJ2-5 10 . TRBV20-1 .
CAWGREEAQYF TGTGCCTGGGGCAGGGAAGAGGCCCAGTACTTC TRBJ2-5 11 . TRBV30 few
CSVVGQGARYEQYF TGCAGCGTTGTCGGTCAGGGGGCGCGCTACGAGCAGTACTTC TRBJ2-7 14 TRBD1 TRBV29-1 .
CASEGGWNTGELFF TGTGCCAGCGAAGGCGGATGGAACACCGGGGAGCTGTTTTTT TRBJ2-2 14 . TRBV3-1 .
CASSSGTFHYGYTF TGCGCCAGCAGCTCGGGGACCTTTCACTATGGCTACACCTTC TRBJ1-2 14 . TRBV5-1 few
CASSYSSGQVTDTQYF TGTGCCAGCAGTTACTCTTCCGGACAGGTCACAGATACGCAGTATTTT TRBJ2-3 16 TRBD1 TRBV6-5 many
CASSQKQGAGDTQYF TGCGCCAGCAGCCAAAAACAGGGGGCCGGAGATACGCAGTATTTT TRBJ2-3 15 TRBD1 TRBV4-1 .
CASSQDGSGGELFF TGCGCCAGCAGCCAAGATGGGAGTGGCGGGGAGCTGTTTTTT TRBJ2-2 14 . TRBV4-1 many
CASSQVEGTSYEQYF TGCGCCAGCAGCCAAGTAGAGGGAACCTCCTACGAGCAGTACTTC TRBJ2-7 15 . TRBV4-1 few